These 2 T cell receptor beta chains came from one sample sequenced in a study of blood T cell repertoires in COVID-19. Measured with immunoSEQ multiplex PCR; TCRdb has only the in-frame clones, and not every one. The table records about 220,000 clones, approximately 83% of them present only once. Sequences were obtained from PBMCs or T cells enriched from blood (not recorded which). The receptors come from a middle-aged woman who had been exposed to COVID-19.

The chain has TRBV7-9 and TRBJ1-3; no reliable D call. V was cut by 5 bases and J by 4 bases, with 18 bases left in between. The CDR3 has 16 amino acids. CDR1 and CDR2 (germline): SEHNR, FQNEAQ (reference sequence). In nucleotides, the CDR3 is TGTGCCAGCAGCCTACGGAGGGAATCGGCCGGAAACACCATATATTTT. Translation gives CASSLRRESAGNTIYF.

The chain joins TRBV7-2 to TRBJ2-7; 11 nucleotides match TRBD1. The CDR3 spans 15 residues. After removal of 5 bases from V and 6 bases from J, the junction contained 9 bases not matched to a gene. The germline V gene encodes CDR1 SGHTA and CDR2 FQGNSA. CDR3 protein: CASSPLGQGAGEQYF. DNA of the CDR3: TGTGCCAGCAGCCCCCTCGGACAGGGGGCAGGCGAGCAGTACTTC.